This T cell receptor beta chain stems from a study of blood T cell repertoires in COVID-19. Germline V lookup: CDR1 SGHAT, CDR2 FQNNGV. The CDR3 has 16 residues. V was pared by 4 bases and J by 5 bases, with 11 bases of the junction left unmatched. Here immunoSEQ multiplex PCR was the method, and the copy in TCRdb shows in-frame clones only, minus some. The sample has roughly 250,000 clones, roughly four fifths seen once. The TCR sequence derives from a woman aged 60-70 years with active or convalescent COVID-19. Material for sequencing was peripheral blood. This chain joins TRBV11-2 and TRBJ2-5, with 9 bases that match TRBD2. CDR3 in amino acids: CASSSSASGAGETQYF. DNA of the CDR3: TGTGCCAGCAGCTCCTCGGCTAGCGGGGCGGGGGAGACCCAGTACTTC.